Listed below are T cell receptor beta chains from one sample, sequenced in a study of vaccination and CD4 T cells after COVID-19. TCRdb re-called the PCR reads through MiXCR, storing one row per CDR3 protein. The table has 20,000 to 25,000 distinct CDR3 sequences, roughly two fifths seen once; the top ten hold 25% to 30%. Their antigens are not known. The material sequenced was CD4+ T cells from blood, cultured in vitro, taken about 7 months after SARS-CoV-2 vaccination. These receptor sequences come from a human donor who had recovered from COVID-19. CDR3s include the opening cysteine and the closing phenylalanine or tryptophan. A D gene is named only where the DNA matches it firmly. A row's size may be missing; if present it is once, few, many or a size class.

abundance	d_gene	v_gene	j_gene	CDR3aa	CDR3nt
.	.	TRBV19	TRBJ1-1	CASSFRPPLKAFF	TGTGCCAGTAGTTTCCGACCTCCCCTTAAAGCTTTCTTT
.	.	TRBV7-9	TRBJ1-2	CASSQDGYTF	TGTGCCAGCAGCCAGGATGGCTACACCTTC
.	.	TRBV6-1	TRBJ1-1	CASSEAGRYTEAFF	TGTGCCAGCAGTGAAGCTGGAAGATACACTGAAGCTTTCTTT
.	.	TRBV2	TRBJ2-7	CASSEPTVYEQYF	TGTGCCAGCAGTGAACCAACAGTCTACGAGCAGTACTTC
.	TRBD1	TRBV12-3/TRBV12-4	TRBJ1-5	CASSRTGAGWPQHF	TGTGCCAGCAGTCGGACAGGGGCGGGATGGCCCCAGCATTTT
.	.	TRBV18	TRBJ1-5	CASSPPRGHSNQPQHF	TGTGCCAGCTCACCACCGAGAGGGCATAGCAATCAGCCCCAGCATTTT
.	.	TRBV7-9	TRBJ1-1	CASSLAWGLMNTEAFF	TGTGCCAGCAGCTTAGCTTGGGGATTAATGAACACTGAAGCTTTCTTT
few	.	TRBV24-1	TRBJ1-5	CATSATPRDQPQHF	TGTGCCACCAGTGCCACGCCGAGGGATCAGCCCCAGCATTTT
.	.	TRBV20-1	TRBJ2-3	CSVERTYSTDTQYF	TGCAGTGTCGAGCGGACTTATAGCACAGATACGCAGTATTTT
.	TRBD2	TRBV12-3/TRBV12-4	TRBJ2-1	CASSFSGSAYNEQFF	TGTGCCAGCAGTTTTAGCGGGTCGGCCTACAATGAGCAGTTCTTC
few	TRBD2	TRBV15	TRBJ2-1	CATSGLAGDEQFF	TGTGCCACCAGCGGACTAGCGGGCGATGAGCAGTTCTTC
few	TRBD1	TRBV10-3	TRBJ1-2	CAISEGDSYGYTF	TGTGCCATCAGTGAGGGGGACAGCTATGGCTACACCTTC
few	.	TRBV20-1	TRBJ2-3	CSAIAHEKATATQYF	TGCAGTGCTATCGCCCACGAAAAAGCGACTGCTACGCAGTATTTT
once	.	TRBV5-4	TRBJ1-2	CASSAANTGMYGYTF	TGTGCCAGCAGCGCTGCCAATACGGGGATGTATGGCTACACCTTC
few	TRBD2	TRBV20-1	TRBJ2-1	CSAEGGGSYNEQFF	TGCAGTGCCGAGGGCGGGGGGTCCTACAATGAGCAGTTCTTC
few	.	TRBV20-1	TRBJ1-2	CSAKDSTANYGYTF	TGCAGTGCAAAGGACTCGACAGCTAACTATGGCTACACCTTC
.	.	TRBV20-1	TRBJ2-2	CSAPRLDTGELFF	TGCAGTGCTCCGAGACTCGACACCGGGGAGCTGTTTTTT
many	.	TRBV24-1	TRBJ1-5	CATSDLGQPQHF	TGTGCCACCAGTGATTTGGGCCAGCCCCAGCATTTT
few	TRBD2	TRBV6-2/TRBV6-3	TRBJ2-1	CASSYGASGRYNEQFF	TGTGCCAGCAGTTACGGCGCTAGCGGGCGATACAATGAGCAGTTCTTC
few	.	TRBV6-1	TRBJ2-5	CASSVVRTQYF	TGTGCCAGCAGCGTGGTTCGGACCCAGTACTTC
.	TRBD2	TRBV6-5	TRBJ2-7	CASSYPSGSRREQYF	TGTGCCAGCAGTTACCCTAGCGGGAGTCGGCGGGAGCAGTACTTC
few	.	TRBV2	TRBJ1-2	CASSAGYRGYTF	TGTGCCAGTAGTGCAGGGTATCGTGGCTACACCTTC
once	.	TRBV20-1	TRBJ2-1	CSARAGPDNEQFF	TGCAGTGCTAGAGCCGGACCTGACAATGAGCAGTTCTTC
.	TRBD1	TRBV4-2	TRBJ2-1	CASSRGTGSGDEQFF	TGTGCCAGCAGCCGCGGGACAGGGAGTGGGGATGAGCAGTTCTTC
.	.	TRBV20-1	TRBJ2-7	CSASGHGEFYEQYF	TGCAGTGCTAGCGGACACGGAGAGTTCTACGAGCAGTACTTC
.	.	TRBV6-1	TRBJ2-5	CASNGAETQYF	TGTGCCAGCAATGGGGCTGAGACCCAGTACTTC
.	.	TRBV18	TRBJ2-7	CASSPRRGDEQYF	TGTGCCAGCTCACCCCGACGGGGCGACGAGCAGTACTTC
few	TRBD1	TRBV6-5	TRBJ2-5	CASSLRQGEQETQYF	TGTGCCAGCAGTTTGAGACAGGGGGAACAAGAGACCCAGTACTTC
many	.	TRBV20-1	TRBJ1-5	CSARIGNSNQPQHF	TGCAGTGCCCGGATCGGGAATAGCAATCAGCCCCAGCATTTT
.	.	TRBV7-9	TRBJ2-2	CASSFSTGGPEELFF	TGTGCCAGCAGCTTTTCCACGGGGGGCCCCGAGGAGCTGTTTTTT
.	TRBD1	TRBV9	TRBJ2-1	CASSVDHRGTYNEQFF	TGTGCCAGCAGCGTAGACCACAGGGGGACCTACAATGAGCAGTTCTTC
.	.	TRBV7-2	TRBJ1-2	CASSLDVARQVLNYGYTF	TGTGCCAGCAGCTTAGACGTTGCCCGACAGGTCCTAAACTATGGCTACACCTTC
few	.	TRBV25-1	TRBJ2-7	CASRTTGSYEQYF	TGTGCCAGCAGGACTACAGGGTCCTACGAGCAGTACTTC
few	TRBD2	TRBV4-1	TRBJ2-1	CASSRTGLAGTKQFF	TGCGCCAGCAGCCGCACAGGACTAGCGGGGACTAAACAGTTCTTC
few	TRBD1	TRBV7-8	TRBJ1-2	CASSFDPTGAYGYTF	TGTGCCAGCAGCTTCGACCCGACAGGGGCATATGGCTACACCTTC
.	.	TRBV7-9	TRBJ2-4	CASSPYTGRINIQYF	TGTGCCAGCAGCCCCTACACGGGGCGGATAAACATTCAGTACTTC